This TCR beta chain was identified in a study of T cell responses to AZD1222 COVID-19 vaccine. Comment on this clone: Its antigen is still unknown.

TCRdb's table, derived via immunoSEQ multiplex PCR, lists solely in-frame clones and lacks some. Here the sample spans about 110,000 clones, about nine tenths being singletons. CDR1 MNHEY and CDR2 SVGAGI come from the germline V gene. V trimming: 0 bases; J trimming: 7 bases; junction bases outside the gene matches: 5. This CDR3 spans 14 amino acids. Study-wide findings and caveats: Rises in breadth and depth of Spike-specific TCRs came after two AZD1222 doses.

The rearrangement links TRBV6-5 to TRBJ1-2; 7 positions agree with TRBD1. This material consisted of peripheral blood, taken on day 0 of AZD1222 vaccination. The sequence was collected from an adult in good health. The CDR3 sequence is CASSYSLDRAGYTF. DNA for the CDR3: TGTGCCAGCAGTTACTCCCTCGACAGGGCTGGCTACACCTTC.